The T cell receptor beta chain described here comes from a study of T-cell memory formation after mild COVID-19. The CDR3 contains 16 residues. The germline V gene encodes CDR1 LNHDA and CDR2 SQIVND (reference sequence). V dropped 7 bases and J dropped 5; count of bases not matched to a gene: 11. TCRdb redid the calling of the 5' RACE reads with MiXCR, one entry per CDR3 protein. The sample holds fewer than 450,000 distinct CDR3 sequences, around a fifth seen once. This clonotype showed up just a few times. The receptor's source is an adult woman who had mild COVID-19 (a few samples of this study predate the infection). Cell type and time point are not known. The sample consisted of PBMCs or a T cell subset sorted from them (not recorded which). This chain links TRBV19 with TRBJ2-5; 12 bases agree with TRBD2. The CDR3 is CASKVATSGGSETQYF. CDR3 in DNA: TGTGCCAGTAAGGTCGCGACTAGCGGGGGATCGGAGACCCAGTACTTC.